Sequencing of this T cell receptor beta chain was carried out in a study of cytomegalovirus exposure and HLA in healthy donors. Both 60 Vbeta primers and 13 Jbeta primers went into the PCR. Repertoires were generated with immunoSEQ multiplex PCR, while TCRdb's copy carries only in-frame clones and drops some. The data contain approximately 150,000 clones, 65% to 90% of them singletons. Germline-derived CDR1 and CDR2 are SGHVS and FQNEAQ. With 5 bases clipped from V and 4 bases from J, the junction kept 5 bases outside the gene matches. The CDR3 runs 14 residues. The receptor comes from a human donor in good health. The chain has TRBV7-8 and TRBJ1-5; TRBD1 agrees at 7 bases. The sequenced material came from PBMCs. This chain's CDR3 is CASSPGQFNQPQHF. The DNA of the CDR3 is TGTGCCAGCAGCCCGGGACAGTTTAATCAGCCCCAGCATTTT.